What follows are 20 T cell receptor beta chains derived from one specimen sequenced in a study of T cell responses to AZD1222 COVID-19 vaccine. TCRdb's copy holds only in-frame clones and misses some; the assay was immunoSEQ multiplex PCR. The sample comprises fewer than 100,000 clones, 88% of which are singletons, and roughly 15% rests with the top ten. The specimen was peripheral blood, collected 28 days after the second AZD1222 dose. The receptors here all came from an adult who received the AZD1222 COVID-19 vaccine.

The V and J genes are TRBV6-1 and TRBJ1-2; D is uncertain. Germline V lookup: CDR1 MNHNS, CDR2 SASEGT. The V end was cut by 2 bases, the J end by 8 bases, with 15 bases between. This CDR3 has 14 amino acids. This CDR3 is CASSELGEAEGYTF. The CDR3 nucleotides read TGTGCCAGCAGTGAACTGGGAGAGGCTGAAGGCTACACCTTC.

The genes are TRBV7-2 and TRBJ2-7; TRBD2 matches 11 bases. V trimming: 5 bases; J trimming: 2 bases; junction bases outside the gene matches: 5. Germline V gene data show CDR1 as SGHTA and CDR2 as FQGNSA. This CDR3 has 15 amino acids. This chain's CDR3 is CASSPGLAETYEQYF. The CDR3 DNA reads TGTGCCAGCAGCCCGGGACTAGCGGAGACCTACGAGCAGTACTTC.

This rearrangement joins TRBV5-1 to TRBJ2-7; 9 bases agree with TRBD2. V shed 0 bases, J shed 5 bases, and the junction held 6 bases outside the gene matches. This CDR3 is 15 amino acids long. Per the germline V gene, CDR1 is SGHRS and CDR2 is YFSETQ. CDR3 bases: TGCGCCAGCAGCTTGGAGTCTAGCGGGAAGAACGAGCAGTACTTC. Protein sequence: CASSLESSGKNEQYF.

The chain uses TRBV30 and TRBJ2-5; 12 nucleotides line up with TRBD2. The germline V gene encodes CDR1 GTSNPN and CDR2 SVGIG (reference sequence). Trimming removed 2 bases from V and 2 bases from J; junction bases left unmatched: 0. CDR3 length: 14 amino acids. CDR3 sequence: CAWSLAGGQETQYF. The CDR3 DNA follows: TGTGCCTGGAGTCTAGCGGGAGGGCAAGAGACCCAGTACTTC.

V is TRBV11-3 and J is TRBJ1-6; unclear D gene. CDR3 size: 18 residues. CDR1 is SGHNT and CDR2 is YENEEA in the germline V gene. V lost 1 base to trimming and J lost 2 bases, with 15 bases between them. CDR3 region: CASSLGASWIAYNSPLHF. As DNA, the CDR3 is TGTGCCAGCAGCTTAGGCGCCTCTTGGATCGCCTATAATTCACCCCTCCACTTT.

J is TRBJ1-2 and V is TRBV6-5; 7 bases are a match to TRBD1. CDR1 and CDR2 (germline): MNHEY, SVGAGI. Unmatched junction bases numbered 9, after V lost 6 bases and J lost 8 bases. The CDR3 runs to 13 residues. CDR3 coding DNA: TGTGCCAGCAGCGGAACAGGGGACAGAGGCTACACCTTC. Its translation: CASSGTGDRGYTF.

The rearrangement joins TRBV30 to TRBJ2-5; TRBD2 aligns across 7 bases. CDR1 and CDR2 from the germline V gene are GTSNPN and SVGIG (reference sequence). V was clipped by 5 bases and J by 5 bases; unmatched bases: 11. CDR3 length equals 14 residues. This CDR3 is CAWGEWGEGETQYF. The DNA of the CDR3 is TGTGCCTGGGGGGAGTGGGGGGAGGGTGAGACCCAGTACTTC.

The rearrangement uses TRBV29-1 and TRBJ1-1; no definite D call. Germline values: CDR1 SQVTM, CDR2 ANQGSEA. The CDR3 sequence is 13 residues long. Trimming pared 1 base from V and 4 bases from J, leaving 10 bases between. The CDR3 DNA reads TGCAGCGTTGAAGGAGGGTTCGGCACTGAAGCTTTCTTT. This sequence encodes CSVEGGFGTEAFF.

The chain couples TRBV29-1 to TRBJ2-1; TRBD1 might be the D (7 bases). The CDR3 length is 17 residues. Germline V lookup: CDR1 SQVTM, CDR2 ANQGSEA. V was trimmed by 6 bases and J by 6 bases, leaving 27 bases between them. DNA of the CDR3: TGCAGCGTGCCGCCGGGACAGAGCGGGCTTCCGCGCAATGAGCAGTTCTTC. Protein sequence: CSVPPGQSGLPRNEQFF.

This clone came up once. The rearrangement uses TRBV11-2 and TRBJ1-1, with TRBD1 matching over 10 bases. In germline, CDR1 is SGHAT, CDR2 FQNNGV. The CDR3 totals 16 residues. Trimming removed 5 bases from V and 6 bases from J; junction bases left unmatched: 12. The CDR3 sequence is CASSPQGGQGRAEAFF. CDR3 bases: TGTGCCAGCAGCCCGCAGGGGGGACAGGGGCGCGCTGAAGCTTTCTTT. Using reference TRBV11-2 and TRBJ1-1 for the parts outside the CDR3, the full variable domain is EAGVAQSPRYKIIEKRQSVAFWCNPISGHATLYWYQQILGQGPKLLIQFQNNGVVDDSQLPKDRFSAERLKGVDSTLKIQPAKLEDSAVYLCASSPQGGQGRAEAFFGQGTRLTVV.

The chain joins TRBV7-9 to TRBJ1-2; 8 bases match TRBD1. The CDR3 is 13 amino acids. The germline gives CDR1 SEHNR, CDR2 FQNEAQ (reference sequence). With V trimmed by 5 bases and J by 9 bases, 8 bases remained unmatched. CDR3 DNA sequence: TGTGCCAGCAGCCCTGGACAGGGTATAAGCTACACCTTC. This sequence encodes CASSPGQGISYTF.

V usage is TRBV6-5 and J usage is TRBJ1-2; 7 bases agree with TRBD1. With V trimmed by 6 bases and J by 6 bases, 10 bases remained unmatched. CDR3 size: 14 residues. The germline V gene has CDR1 MNHEY and CDR2 SVGAGI. This chain's CDR3 is CASSRDRALHGYTF. The CDR3 bases are TGTGCCAGCAGCCGGGACAGAGCCCTGCATGGCTACACCTTC.

V gene TRBV5-1 combines with J gene TRBJ1-2, with no clear D. Deletions cut 6 bases from V and 0 bases from J, with 12 bases between. The CDR3 runs to 14 residues. Germline assignment: CDR1 SGHRS and CDR2 YFSETQ. The CDR3 bases are TGCGCCAGCAAAAGGGCGGGGACTAACTATGGCTACACCTTC. This sequence encodes CASKRAGTNYGYTF.

The chain links TRBV11-2 to TRBJ1-1, with D unresolved. Looked up from germline, CDR1 is SGHAT and CDR2 is FQNNGV. V lost 3 bases, J lost 4 bases, and 9 bases lay in between. CDR3 length: 13 amino acids. As DNA, the CDR3 is TGTGCCAGCAGCTTCAGTTCGGGCACTGAAGCTTTCTTT. This translates into CASSFSSGTEAFF.

CDR3 region: CASSLEMKSEQFF. Here the CDR3 DNA reads TGTGCCAGCAGTTTAGAAATGAAGAGTGAGCAGTTCTTC. The V gene is TRBV12-3 or TRBV12-4, the J gene TRBJ2-1, with no clear D. The CDR3 extends over 13 amino acids. V was pared by 1 base and J by 9 bases, with 10 bases between.

This chain connects TRBV6-6 to TRBJ1-2; possible D gene TRBD1, 6 bases. CDR1 is MNHNY and CDR2 is SVGAGI in the germline V gene (reference sequence). The CDR3 sequence is 20 residues long. V lost 6 bases, J lost 6 bases, and 35 bases lay in between. This chain's CDR3 is CASSHTQGGARGLTRDGYTF. The CDR3 nucleotides are TGTGCCAGCAGCCACACACAGGGAGGGGCGCGGGGCTTAACTCGAGATGGCTACACCTTC.

The V and J genes are TRBV28 and TRBJ1-1; D gene unclear. Trimming took off 6 bases at V and 6 bases at J, with 17 bases between the two ends. The CDR3 is 14 amino acids. Germline-derived CDR1 and CDR2 are MDHEN and SYDVKM. The CDR3 nucleotides read TGTGCCAGCAGGACGGGAGACACTAGGGCTGAAGCTTTCTTT. Amino acid sequence: CASRTGDTRAEAFF.

With regard to this clone: The sample carries other DNA sequences with the same CDR3. Written as DNA, the CDR3 is TGTGCCAGTAGTATTGGGACAGGGGGCAATCAGCCCCAGCATTTT. Its protein product is CASSIGTGGNQPQHF. The V call is TRBV19, the J call TRBJ1-5; 10 bases align to TRBD1. The V gene end was trimmed by 3 bases and the J gene end by 2 bases; junction bases not matched to a gene: 1. Germline CDR1 and CDR2: LNHDA and SQIVND (reference sequence). This CDR3 has 15 residues.

Here the CDR3 reads CASSERTGGIWYTGELFF. In DNA, the CDR3 is TGCGCCAGCAGCGAGAGGACAGGGGGAATATGGTACACCGGGGAGCTGTTTTTT. The V call is TRBV10-2, the J call TRBJ2-2; 10 nucleotides line up with TRBD1. After removal of 6 bases from V and 3 bases from J, the junction contained 13 bases not matched to a gene. CDR1 and CDR2 from the germline V gene are WSHSY and SAAADI. The CDR3 covers 18 residues.

This CDR3 reads CASSEGQGELGTIYF. The CDR3 DNA sequence: TGCGCCAGCAGCGAGGGACAGGGGGAATTGGGCACCATATATTTT. V usage is TRBV5-1 and J usage is TRBJ1-3; 11 bases agree with TRBD1. Germline assignment: CDR1 SGHRS and CDR2 YFSETQ. The V gene end was trimmed by 4 bases and the J gene end by 9 bases; junction bases not matched to a gene: 9. This CDR3 comprises 15 residues.